A selection of T cell receptor beta chains follows, all from one sample in a study of T cell repertoires in cytomegalovirus infection. TCRdb processed the reads anew with MiXCR; each CDR3 protein has one entry. The sample lists around 770,000 distinct CDR3 sequences; approximately 32% were seen once. Their specific antigens are unknown. The sample here was cultured CD8+ T cells from PBMCs, taken from culture after CMV antigen stimulation. These receptors came from a human donor in good health (CMV status not recorded). Some clones in this sample may be carry-over from other donors' samples. Each CDR3 is given with its conserved first and last residue.

>TRBJ2-7|TRBV6-5
CASSYTQFYEQYF
>TRBJ2-7|TRBV7-8
CASSLNVAGSSYEQYF
>TRBJ1-5|TRBV12-3/TRBV12-4
CATTGTGFQPQHF
>TRBJ2-5|TRBV5-4
CASSLDIVGGSYQETQYF
>TRBJ2-5|TRBV7-6
CASSLVIAGGRETQYF
>TRBJ1-2|TRBV10-3
CAIRTGSGYTF
>TRBJ2-1|TRBV4-1
CASSQGTAGSNEQFF
>TRBJ2-5|TRBV28
CASREGTSGGQETQYF
>TRBJ1-2|TRBV2
CASRDPLGYTF
>TRBJ1-1|TRBV19
CASNLFQGPDTEAFF
>TRBJ2-1|TRBV11-1
CASSSGEIGYNEQFF
>TRBJ1-6|TRBV3-1
CASSHFTRGAGNSPLHF
>TRBJ2-2|TRBV6-2/TRBV6-3
CASNLVGQGGGELFF
>TRBJ2-3|TRBV7-2
CASSFTSGGADTQYF
>TRBJ1-5|TRBV6-1
CASSERTAVYSNQPQHF
>TRBJ2-2|TRBV5-1
CASSLDGAGAGELFF
>TRBJ2-1|TRBV2
CASSPSILVVGNEQFF
>TRBJ1-3|TRBV27
CASRTGAGGNTIYF
>TRBJ1-3|TRBV3-1
CASSLQGGLGNTIYF
>TRBJ1-2|TRBV15
CATSRPGNNYGYTF
>TRBJ2-6|TRBV6-6
CANSHRVFPGANVLTF
>TRBJ2-2|TRBV7-8
CASSAKRGGPGELFF
>TRBJ1-2|TRBV28
CASSLSGQLDGYTF
>TRBJ2-1|TRBV27
CASSLSLAMNEQFF
>TRBJ2-2|TRBV4-2
CASSHSLVAGELFF
>TRBJ2-1|TRBV7-4
CASSLEKGLAVYNEQFF
>TRBJ2-4|TRBV7-9
CASSSGPSKNIQYF
>TRBJ2-3|TRBV20-1
CSAKTGKDTQYF
>TRBJ1-5|TRBV7-8
CASSSTRLWAGTNQPQHF
>TRBJ2-3|TRBV7-8
CASSLGLAGADTQYF
>TRBJ1-2|TRBV7-2
CASSLDLRDSQFRRDGYTF
>TRBJ2-7|TRBV7-6
CASSLFLETLYEQYF
>TRBJ2-1|TRBV3-1
CASSQRFRGGEQEFF
>TRBJ1-2|TRBV5-4
CASSPPHGQGEYGYTF
>TRBJ2-1|TRBV12-3/TRBV12-4
CASTYQIDEQFF
>TRBJ2-5|TRBV7-3
CASSLDGSRGQSQETQYF